Listed below are T cell receptor beta chains from one sample, sequenced in a study of T cells after yellow fever vaccination. A single record per CDR3 protein comes from TCRdb applying MiXCR to the 5' RACE reads. The sample shows under 500,000 distinct CDR3 sequences, around a sixth of them seen only once. The source was PBMCs, collected before the yellow fever booster vaccination. The receptors here all came from a young man who received the YFV17D yellow fever vaccine. The CDR3 runs from the conserved cysteine through the conserved F or W. Fields, in order: V gene, clone size, D gene, J gene, CDR3 protein, CDR3 DNA. The D gene is left open where the match is weak. Clone size is not always given. Where it is, it says once, few, many or a class for expanded clones.

TRBV7-9	few	.	TRBJ2-1	CASSGAGSYNEQFF	TGTGCCAGCAGCGGGGCCGGCTCCTACAATGAGCAGTTCTTC
TRBV5-6	few	.	TRBJ1-1	CASSSGRGEVRTEAFF	TGTGCCAGCAGCTCGGGCCGGGGGGAGGTGAGGACTGAAGCTTTCTTT
TRBV2	few	.	TRBJ1-1	CASSADTEAFF	TGTGCCAGTTCTGCGGACACTGAAGCTTTCTTT
TRBV4-1	.	.	TRBJ2-3	CASSHRGVPSDTQYF	TGCGCCAGCAGCCATCGTGGGGTCCCTTCAGATACGCAGTATTTT
TRBV12-3/TRBV12-4	many	.	TRBJ2-3	CASSLGRLSGDTQYF	TGTGCCAGCAGTTTGGGGAGGCTTTCCGGGGATACGCAGTATTTT
TRBV27	.	TRBD2	TRBJ2-2	CASTGLAGAGNTGELFF	TGTGCCAGCACGGGGCTAGCGGGGGCCGGGAACACCGGGGAGCTGTTTTTT
TRBV7-6	.	.	TRBJ2-1	CASSFEASLYNEQFF	TGTGCCAGCAGCTTCGAGGCTAGCCTCTACAATGAGCAGTTCTTC
TRBV15	.	.	TRBJ2-1	CATSAHGGDPYNEQFF	TGTGCCACCAGCGCCCACGGGGGTGATCCCTACAATGAGCAGTTCTTC
TRBV6-5	.	.	TRBJ1-2	CASSSRLGRANYGYTF	TGTGCCAGCAGTTCCCGCCTCGGTCGGGCTAACTATGGCTACACCTTC
TRBV7-9	few	.	TRBJ1-2	CASSPLLSLANYGYTF	TGTGCCAGCAGCCCTCTCCTTTCCTTAGCTAACTATGGCTACACCTTC
TRBV5-1	.	.	TRBJ2-1	CASGGTAYNEQFF	TGCGCCAGCGGAGGGACAGCCTACAATGAGCAGTTCTTC
TRBV5-1	few	.	TRBJ1-2	CASRTQTNYGYTF	TGCGCCAGCAGGACACAGACTAACTATGGCTACACCTTC
TRBV4-3	few	TRBD1	TRBJ2-1	CASSQPGTGGYNEQFF	TGCGCCAGCAGCCAACCCGGGACAGGGGGCTACAATGAGCAGTTCTTC
TRBV5-1	many	.	TRBJ1-1	CASSLAGPNTEAFF	TGCGCCAGCAGCTTGGCCGGGCCTAACACTGAAGCTTTCTTT
TRBV6-7	.	.	TRBJ2-4	CASSQTLAKNIQYF	TGTGCCAGCAGTCAGACGTTGGCCAAAAACATTCAGTACTTC
TRBV24-1	many	.	TRBJ1-1	CATSEPGGTEAFF	TGTGCCACCAGTGAGCCAGGAGGGACTGAAGCTTTCTTT
TRBV9	.	.	TRBJ2-5	CASSVAGRTGQETQYF	TGTGCCAGCAGCGTAGCCGGACGAACAGGGCAAGAGACCCAGTACTTC
TRBV30	.	.	TRBJ1-1	CAWITENTEAFF	TGTGCCTGGATAACAGAGAACACTGAAGCTTTCTTT
TRBV5-1	.	.	TRBJ2-7	CASSLARGRYSYEQYF	TGCGCCAGCAGCTTGGCCAGGGGCAGATACTCCTACGAGCAGTACTTC
TRBV27	.	TRBD2	TRBJ2-3	CASSIVAGSSTDTQYF	TGTGCCAGCAGTATCGTAGCGGGGTCTAGCACAGATACGCAGTATTTT
TRBV7-2	.	TRBD1	TRBJ2-3	CASSRNRQGRTDTQYF	TGTGCCAGCAGCCGCAACCGACAGGGCCGCACAGATACGCAGTATTTT
TRBV9	.	TRBD2	TRBJ2-5	CASSVGGEGTQYF	TGTGCCAGCAGCGTAGGAGGGGAGGGGACCCAGTACTTC
TRBV5-8	few	.	TRBJ2-3	CASAEDTDTQYF	TGTGCCAGCGCCGAGGACACAGATACGCAGTATTTT
TRBV29-1	few	TRBD2	TRBJ2-3	CSAPGSGGTDTQYF	TGCAGCGCCCCTGGGAGCGGGGGGACAGATACGCAGTATTTT
TRBV2	.	.	TRBJ1-1	CASRTPGVRHMNTEAFF	TGTGCCAGCAGAACCCCAGGGGTACGGCACATGAACACTGAAGCTTTCTTT
TRBV12-3/TRBV12-4	.	.	TRBJ1-2	CASSFGQGVGYTF	TGTGCCAGCAGTTTTGGGCAGGGTGTCGGCTACACCTTC